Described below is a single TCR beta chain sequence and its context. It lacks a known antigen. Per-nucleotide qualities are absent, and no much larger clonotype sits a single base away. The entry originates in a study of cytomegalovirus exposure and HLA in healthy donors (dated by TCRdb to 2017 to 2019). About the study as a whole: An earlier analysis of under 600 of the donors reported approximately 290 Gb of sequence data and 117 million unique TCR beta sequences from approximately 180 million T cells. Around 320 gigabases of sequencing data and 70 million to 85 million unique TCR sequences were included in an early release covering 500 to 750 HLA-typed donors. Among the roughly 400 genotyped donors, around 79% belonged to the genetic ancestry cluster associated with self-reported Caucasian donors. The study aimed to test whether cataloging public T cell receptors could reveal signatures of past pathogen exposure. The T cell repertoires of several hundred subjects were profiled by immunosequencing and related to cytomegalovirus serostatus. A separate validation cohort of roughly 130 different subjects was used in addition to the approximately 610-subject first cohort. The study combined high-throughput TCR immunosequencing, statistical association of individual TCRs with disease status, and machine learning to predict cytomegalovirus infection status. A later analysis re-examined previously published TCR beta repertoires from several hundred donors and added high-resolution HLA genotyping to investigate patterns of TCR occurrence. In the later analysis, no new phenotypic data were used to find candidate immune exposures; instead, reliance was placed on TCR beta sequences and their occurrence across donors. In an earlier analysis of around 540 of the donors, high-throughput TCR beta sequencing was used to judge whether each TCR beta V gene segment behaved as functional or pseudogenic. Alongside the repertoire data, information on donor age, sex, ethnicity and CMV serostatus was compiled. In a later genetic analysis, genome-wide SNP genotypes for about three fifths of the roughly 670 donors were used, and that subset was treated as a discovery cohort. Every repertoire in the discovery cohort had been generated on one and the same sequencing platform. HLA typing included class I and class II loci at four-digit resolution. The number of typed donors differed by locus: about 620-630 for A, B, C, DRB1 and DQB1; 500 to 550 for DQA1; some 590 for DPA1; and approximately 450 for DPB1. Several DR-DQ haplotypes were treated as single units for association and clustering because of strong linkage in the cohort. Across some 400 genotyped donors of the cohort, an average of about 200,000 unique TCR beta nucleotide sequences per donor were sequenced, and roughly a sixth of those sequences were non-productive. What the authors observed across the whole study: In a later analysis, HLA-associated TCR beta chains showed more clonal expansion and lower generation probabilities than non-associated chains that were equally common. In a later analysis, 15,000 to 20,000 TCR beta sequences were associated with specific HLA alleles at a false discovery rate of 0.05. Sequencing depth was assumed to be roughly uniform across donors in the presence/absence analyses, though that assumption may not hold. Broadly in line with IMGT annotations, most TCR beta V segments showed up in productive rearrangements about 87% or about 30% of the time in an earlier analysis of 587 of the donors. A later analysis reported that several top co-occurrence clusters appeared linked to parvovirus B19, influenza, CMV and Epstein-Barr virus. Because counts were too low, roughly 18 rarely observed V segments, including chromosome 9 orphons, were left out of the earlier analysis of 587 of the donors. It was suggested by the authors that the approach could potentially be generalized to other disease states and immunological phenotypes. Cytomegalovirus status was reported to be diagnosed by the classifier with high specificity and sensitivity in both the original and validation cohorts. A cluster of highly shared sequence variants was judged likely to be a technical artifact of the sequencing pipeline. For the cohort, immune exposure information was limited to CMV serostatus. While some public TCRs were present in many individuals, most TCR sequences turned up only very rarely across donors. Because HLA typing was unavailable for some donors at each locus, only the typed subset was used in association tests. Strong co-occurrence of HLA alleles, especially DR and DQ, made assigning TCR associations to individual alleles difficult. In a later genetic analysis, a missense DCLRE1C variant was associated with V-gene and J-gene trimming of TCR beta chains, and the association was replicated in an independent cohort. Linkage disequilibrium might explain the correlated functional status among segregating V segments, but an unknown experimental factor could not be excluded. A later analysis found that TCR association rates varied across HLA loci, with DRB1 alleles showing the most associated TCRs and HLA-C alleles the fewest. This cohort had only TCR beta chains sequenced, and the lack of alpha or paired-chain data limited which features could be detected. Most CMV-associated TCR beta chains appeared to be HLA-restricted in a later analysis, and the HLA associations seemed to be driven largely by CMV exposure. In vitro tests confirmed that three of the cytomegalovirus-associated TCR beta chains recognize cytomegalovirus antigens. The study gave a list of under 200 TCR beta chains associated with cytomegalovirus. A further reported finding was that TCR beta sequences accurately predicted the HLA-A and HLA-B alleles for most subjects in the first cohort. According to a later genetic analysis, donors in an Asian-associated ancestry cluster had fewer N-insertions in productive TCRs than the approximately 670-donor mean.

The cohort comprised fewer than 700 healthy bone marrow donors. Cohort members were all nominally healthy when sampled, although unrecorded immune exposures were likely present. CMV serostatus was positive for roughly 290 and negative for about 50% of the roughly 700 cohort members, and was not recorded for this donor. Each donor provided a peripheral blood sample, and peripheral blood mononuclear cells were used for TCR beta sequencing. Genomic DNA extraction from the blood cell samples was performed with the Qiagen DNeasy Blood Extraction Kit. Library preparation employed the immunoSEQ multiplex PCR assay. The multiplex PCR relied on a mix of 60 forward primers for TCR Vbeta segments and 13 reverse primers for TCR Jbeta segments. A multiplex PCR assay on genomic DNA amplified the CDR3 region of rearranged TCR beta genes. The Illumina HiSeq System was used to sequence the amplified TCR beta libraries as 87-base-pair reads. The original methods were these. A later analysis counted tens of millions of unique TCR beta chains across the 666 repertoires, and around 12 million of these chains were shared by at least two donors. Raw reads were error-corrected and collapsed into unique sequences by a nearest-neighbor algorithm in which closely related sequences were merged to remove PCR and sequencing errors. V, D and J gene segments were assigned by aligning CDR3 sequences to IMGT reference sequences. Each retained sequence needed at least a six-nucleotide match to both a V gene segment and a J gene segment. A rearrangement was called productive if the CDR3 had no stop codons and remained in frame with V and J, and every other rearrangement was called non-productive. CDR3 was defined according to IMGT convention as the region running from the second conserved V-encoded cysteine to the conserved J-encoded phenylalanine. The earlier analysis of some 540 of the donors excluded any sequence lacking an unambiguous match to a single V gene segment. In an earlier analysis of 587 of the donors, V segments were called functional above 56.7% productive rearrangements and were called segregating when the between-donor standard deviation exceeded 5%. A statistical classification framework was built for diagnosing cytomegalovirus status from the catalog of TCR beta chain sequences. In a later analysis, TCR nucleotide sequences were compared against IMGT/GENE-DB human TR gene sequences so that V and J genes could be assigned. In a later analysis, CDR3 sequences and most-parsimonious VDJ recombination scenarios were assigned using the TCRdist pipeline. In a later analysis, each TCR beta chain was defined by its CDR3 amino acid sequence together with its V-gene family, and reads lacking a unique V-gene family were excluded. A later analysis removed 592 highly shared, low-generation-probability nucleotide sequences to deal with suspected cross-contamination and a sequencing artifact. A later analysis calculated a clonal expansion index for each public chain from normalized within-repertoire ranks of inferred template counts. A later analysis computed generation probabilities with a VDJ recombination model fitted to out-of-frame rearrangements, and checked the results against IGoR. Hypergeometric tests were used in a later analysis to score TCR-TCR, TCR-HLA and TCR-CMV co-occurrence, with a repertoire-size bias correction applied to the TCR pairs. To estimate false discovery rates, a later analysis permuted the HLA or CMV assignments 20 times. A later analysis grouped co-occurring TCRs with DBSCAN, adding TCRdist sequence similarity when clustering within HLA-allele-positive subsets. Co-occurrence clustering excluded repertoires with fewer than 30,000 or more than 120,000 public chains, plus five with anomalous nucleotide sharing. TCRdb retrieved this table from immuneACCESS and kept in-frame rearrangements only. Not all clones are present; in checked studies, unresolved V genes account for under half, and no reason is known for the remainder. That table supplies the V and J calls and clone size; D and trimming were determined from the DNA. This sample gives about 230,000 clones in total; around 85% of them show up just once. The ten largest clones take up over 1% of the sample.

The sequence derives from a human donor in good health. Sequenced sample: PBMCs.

In nucleotide form, the sequence is TGTGCCAGCACGTTCTCCTACGAGCAGTACTTC. Its translation reads: CASTFSYEQYF. The chain couples TRBV5-8 to TRBJ2-5; the D gene is not confidently resolved. The J call could be wrong; TRBJ2-7 is a better fit for the DNA end. CDR1 SGHTS and CDR2 YDEGEE are derived from the germline V gene. The CDR3, cysteine through phenylalanine, is 11 amino acids long. CDR3 DNA only is kept here, 33 bases in frame from base 1.